The rows below give T cell receptor beta chains drawn from one sample of a study of blood T cell repertoires in COVID-19. The protocol was immunoSEQ multiplex PCR, while the TCRdb copy is restricted to in-frame clones and leaves out a portion. The sample lists around 300,000 clones, approximately 83% occurring once. The sequencing sample was made of peripheral blood. Every receptor here comes from a woman in her 70s with acute or convalescent COVID-19. Both conserved end residues are part of each CDR3. Each record gives: V gene, clone size, J gene, D gene, CDR3 DNA, CDR3 protein. A D gene is named only where the DNA matches it firmly. Clone size is not always given. Where it is, it says once, few, many or a class for expanded clones.

v_gene: TRBV27; abundance: -; j_gene: TRBJ1-5; d_gene: -; CDR3nt: TGTGCCAGCAGGGTTACAGGGAATATCGGCAATCAGCCCCAGCATTTT; CDR3aa: CASRVTGNIGNQPQHF
v_gene: TRBV7-8; abundance: once; j_gene: TRBJ1-1; d_gene: -; CDR3nt: TGTGCCAGCAGCTTAGACGGTTCCTCGGGTACTTTCTTT; CDR3aa: CASSLDGSSGTFF
v_gene: TRBV7-2; abundance: once; j_gene: TRBJ1-5; d_gene: -; CDR3nt: TGTGCCAGCAGCTGGAACTCGGACAGCGAAAATCAGCCCCAGCATTTT; CDR3aa: CASSWNSDSENQPQHF
v_gene: TRBV5-5; abundance: -; j_gene: TRBJ2-2; d_gene: -; CDR3nt: TGTGCCAGCAGCCTGGGGCCCTTGGGAGCGGTCACCACCGGGGAGCTGTTTTTT; CDR3aa: CASSLGPLGAVTTGELFF
v_gene: TRBV15; abundance: -; j_gene: TRBJ1-2; d_gene: TRBD1; CDR3nt: TGTGCCACCAGCAGAGGGGGGCAGGGGGCGACTGGCTACACCTTC; CDR3aa: CATSRGGQGATGYTF
v_gene: TRBV7-9; abundance: -; j_gene: TRBJ1-2; d_gene: -; CDR3nt: TGTGCCAGCAGCCACCGGTCGGGACAAAGTAACTATGGCTACACCTTC; CDR3aa: CASSHRSGQSNYGYTF
v_gene: TRBV6-5; abundance: -; j_gene: TRBJ1-2; d_gene: -; CDR3nt: TGTGCCAGCAGTTACTCGAGGGAACCTGGCTACACCTTC; CDR3aa: CASSYSREPGYTF
v_gene: TRBV5-1; abundance: once; j_gene: TRBJ1-2; d_gene: TRBD1; CDR3nt: TGCGCCAGCAGCCCCTCAACAGGGGCCTATGGCTACACCTTC; CDR3aa: CASSPSTGAYGYTF
v_gene: TRBV5-1; abundance: -; j_gene: TRBJ1-1; d_gene: -; CDR3nt: TGCGCCAGCCAATCTTCCTATCTCTCGACAGGAAACACTGAAGCTTTCTTT; CDR3aa: CASQSSYLSTGNTEAFF
v_gene: TRBV15; abundance: -; j_gene: TRBJ1-5; d_gene: TRBD1; CDR3nt: TGTGCCACCAAAGGGACAGGGAGAAATCAGCCCCAGCATTTT; CDR3aa: CATKGTGRNQPQHF
v_gene: TRBV10-1; abundance: -; j_gene: TRBJ2-3; d_gene: TRBD2; CDR3nt: TGCGCCAGCAGAGCGGGGGGCACAGATACGCAGTATTTT; CDR3aa: CASRAGGTDTQYF
v_gene: TRBV28; abundance: -; j_gene: TRBJ1-5; d_gene: -; CDR3nt: TGTGCCAGCAGTTTAACAGTCAACTATCAGCCCCAGCATTTT; CDR3aa: CASSLTVNYQPQHF
v_gene: TRBV30; abundance: -; j_gene: TRBJ2-1; d_gene: -; CDR3nt: TGTGCCTGGAGGCTCGGTAGTGAGCAGTTCTTC; CDR3aa: CAWRLGSEQFF
v_gene: TRBV19; abundance: -; j_gene: TRBJ1-1; d_gene: TRBD1; CDR3nt: TGTGCCAGTAGGCCTGGGACAGGCACCATGAACACTGAAGCTTTCTTT; CDR3aa: CASRPGTGTMNTEAFF
v_gene: TRBV5-1; abundance: -; j_gene: TRBJ1-4; d_gene: -; CDR3nt: TGCGCCAGCAGCCCTGTGGACAGTCGTAATGAAAAACTGTTTTTT; CDR3aa: CASSPVDSRNEKLFF
v_gene: TRBV5-6; abundance: -; j_gene: TRBJ1-3; d_gene: -; CDR3nt: TGTGCCAGCAGCTTGAGACAGGTCTCTGGAAACACCATATATTTT; CDR3aa: CASSLRQVSGNTIYF
v_gene: TRBV7-9; abundance: -; j_gene: TRBJ1-1; d_gene: TRBD1; CDR3nt: TGTGCCAGCAGCCCGCGGGAGGGGGCAGGCACTGAAGCTTTCTTT; CDR3aa: CASSPREGAGTEAFF
v_gene: TRBV12-5; abundance: -; j_gene: TRBJ2-7; d_gene: -; CDR3nt: TGTGCTAGTGGTTTGGTACTAGTGCGGAGTGTTCGGTACTTC; CDR3aa: CASGLVLVRSVRYF
v_gene: TRBV19; abundance: -; j_gene: TRBJ1-1; d_gene: -; CDR3nt: TGTGCCAGTAGTAGAATTCCGGACACCCTTGGCGCTTTCTTT; CDR3aa: CASSRIPDTLGAFF
v_gene: TRBV12-3/TRBV12-4; abundance: -; j_gene: TRBJ1-1; d_gene: -; CDR3nt: TGTGCCAGCAGTTTGGTAAGGAGCACTGAAGCTTTCTTT; CDR3aa: CASSLVRSTEAFF
v_gene: TRBV5-1; abundance: -; j_gene: TRBJ1-1; d_gene: TRBD1; CDR3nt: TGCGCCAGCAGCAAACAGGGGTCCAACACTGAAGCTTTCTTT; CDR3aa: CASSKQGSNTEAFF
v_gene: TRBV19; abundance: few; j_gene: TRBJ1-1; d_gene: -; CDR3nt: TGTGCCAGTAGTAGGGGGGACCTCGGGAGGGAAGCTTTCTTT; CDR3aa: CASSRGDLGREAFF
v_gene: TRBV5-1; abundance: -; j_gene: TRBJ2-3; d_gene: -; CDR3nt: TGCGCCAGCAGCTTAGGCGGCGGGCCCCGCACAGATACGCAGTATTTT; CDR3aa: CASSLGGGPRTDTQYF
v_gene: TRBV6-5; abundance: -; j_gene: TRBJ1-4; d_gene: -; CDR3nt: TGTGCCAGCAGAGGCGGAAAAAATGAAAAACTGTTTTTT; CDR3aa: CASRGGKNEKLFF
v_gene: TRBV25-1; abundance: -; j_gene: TRBJ1-1; d_gene: TRBD1; CDR3nt: TGTGCCAGCAGTGAACCAGGGGGGAACACTGAAGCTTTCTTT; CDR3aa: CASSEPGGNTEAFF
v_gene: TRBV3-1/TRBV3-2; abundance: -; j_gene: TRBJ2-2; d_gene: -; CDR3nt: TGTGCCAGCAGCCAAGAAGGGGCCACCGGGGAGCTGTTTTTT; CDR3aa: CASSQEGATGELFF
v_gene: TRBV6-6; abundance: -; j_gene: TRBJ1-6; d_gene: TRBD1; CDR3nt: TGTGCCAGCGCTTCCGGGACAGGGAATTCACCCCTCCACTTT; CDR3aa: CASASGTGNSPLHF
v_gene: TRBV2; abundance: -; j_gene: TRBJ2-2; d_gene: -; CDR3nt: TGTGCCAGCAGGGACACTTTCGGGGAGCTGTTTTTT; CDR3aa: CASRDTFGELFF
v_gene: TRBV7-9; abundance: -; j_gene: TRBJ1-2; d_gene: TRBD1; CDR3nt: TGTGCCAGCAGCTTAGGCCCTACAGGGGCCAATGGCTACACCTTC; CDR3aa: CASSLGPTGANGYTF
v_gene: TRBV5-1; abundance: -; j_gene: TRBJ1-6; d_gene: TRBD1; CDR3nt: TGCGCCAGCAGCGTCGGGACAGGGAACTCACCCCTCCACTTT; CDR3aa: CASSVGTGNSPLHF
v_gene: TRBV18; abundance: -; j_gene: TRBJ2-5; d_gene: TRBD2; CDR3nt: TGTGCCAGCTCGGCGAACCTGCGGGGGATTGGGGAGACCCAGTACTTC; CDR3aa: CASSANLRGIGETQYF
v_gene: TRBV7-9; abundance: -; j_gene: TRBJ2-2; d_gene: TRBD1; CDR3nt: TGTGCCAGCAGCTCACCCCGACAGGGTCGTACCGGGGAGCTGTTTTTT; CDR3aa: CASSSPRQGRTGELFF
v_gene: TRBV5-1; abundance: -; j_gene: TRBJ1-2; d_gene: -; CDR3nt: TGCGCCAGCAGCTTGGGCGGGGAGGCTAACTATGGCTACACCTTC; CDR3aa: CASSLGGEANYGYTF
v_gene: TRBV11-2; abundance: -; j_gene: TRBJ2-2; d_gene: -; CDR3nt: TGTGCCAGCAGCTTAGCCGGGGGACGGAGGAACACCGGGGAGCTGTTTTTT; CDR3aa: CASSLAGGRRNTGELFF
v_gene: TRBV4-1; abundance: -; j_gene: TRBJ1-2; d_gene: -; CDR3nt: TGCGCCAGCAGCTTGCGGTCCAGAACAGGGCCCTATGGCTACACCTTC; CDR3aa: CASSLRSRTGPYGYTF
v_gene: TRBV2; abundance: -; j_gene: TRBJ2-7; d_gene: -; CDR3nt: TGTGCCAGCAGTGCCGATCAAGCCATCGAGCAGTACTTC; CDR3aa: CASSADQAIEQYF
v_gene: TRBV3-1/TRBV3-2; abundance: -; j_gene: TRBJ1-1; d_gene: -; CDR3nt: TGTGCCAGCAACTCAGGGAGGGCGAGCACTGAAGCTTTCTTT; CDR3aa: CASNSGRASTEAFF
v_gene: TRBV10-1; abundance: -; j_gene: TRBJ2-1; d_gene: -; CDR3nt: TGCGCCAGCAGTGAGTTTGGGGGGGCTGGGAATGAGCAGTTCTTC; CDR3aa: CASSEFGGAGNEQFF
v_gene: TRBV10-3; abundance: -; j_gene: TRBJ1-1; d_gene: TRBD1; CDR3nt: TGTGCCACCAGAACAAGTACAGGGGTTATAAACACTGAAGCTTTCTTT; CDR3aa: CATRTSTGVINTEAFF
v_gene: TRBV5-1; abundance: -; j_gene: TRBJ2-5; d_gene: -; CDR3nt: TGCGCCAGCAGCTTGCGGGGGACGGACCCCCAGTACTTC; CDR3aa: CASSLRGTDPQYF
v_gene: TRBV19; abundance: -; j_gene: TRBJ1-4; d_gene: -; CDR3nt: TGTGCCAGTACGACTCACCTTAATGAAAAACTGTTTTTT; CDR3aa: CASTTHLNEKLFF
v_gene: TRBV5-1; abundance: -; j_gene: TRBJ2-1; d_gene: TRBD2; CDR3nt: TGCGCCAGCAGAAGCACGGGGGGGCCCTACAATGAGCAGTTCTTC; CDR3aa: CASRSTGGPYNEQFF
v_gene: TRBV6-5; abundance: -; j_gene: TRBJ1-1; d_gene: -; CDR3nt: TGTGCCAGCAGTCTTACAGGGCTGGTGGGCACTGAAGCTTTCTTT; CDR3aa: CASSLTGLVGTEAFF
v_gene: TRBV5-1; abundance: -; j_gene: TRBJ1-2; d_gene: -; CDR3nt: TGCGCCAGCAGCTTAGTCGCCACAGGGATCTCTGGCTACACCTTC; CDR3aa: CASSLVATGISGYTF
v_gene: TRBV4-1; abundance: -; j_gene: TRBJ2-1; d_gene: -; CDR3nt: TGCGCCAGCAGCCTTCGGAGGGGAAACAATGAGCAGTTCTTC; CDR3aa: CASSLRRGNNEQFF
v_gene: TRBV9; abundance: -; j_gene: TRBJ1-4; d_gene: TRBD1; CDR3nt: TGTGCCAGCAGCGCCCGACAGGGTGGGAATGAAAAACTGTTTTTT; CDR3aa: CASSARQGGNEKLFF